What follows describes a single TCR beta chain. The entry originates in a study of blood T cell repertoires in COVID-19. Data came from immunoSEQ multiplex PCR; TCRdb stores just in-frame clones and leaves some out. The data contain 80,000 to 95,000 clones, around 90% of them singletons. The origin of this receptor is a man in his 70s with acute or convalescent COVID-19. Sequencing was carried out using peripheral blood.

This chain's CDR3 is CASSSGTGGGQPQHF. Written as DNA, the CDR3 is TGTGCCAGCAGCTCCGGGACAGGGGGCGGCCAGCCCCAGCATTTT. The chain couples TRBV6-5 to TRBJ1-5; 12 bases map to TRBD1. Germline CDR1 MNHEY, CDR2 SVGAGI. The V segment lost 6 bases and the J segment 7 bases; nucleotides outside the gene matches: 7. The CDR3 is 15 amino acids.